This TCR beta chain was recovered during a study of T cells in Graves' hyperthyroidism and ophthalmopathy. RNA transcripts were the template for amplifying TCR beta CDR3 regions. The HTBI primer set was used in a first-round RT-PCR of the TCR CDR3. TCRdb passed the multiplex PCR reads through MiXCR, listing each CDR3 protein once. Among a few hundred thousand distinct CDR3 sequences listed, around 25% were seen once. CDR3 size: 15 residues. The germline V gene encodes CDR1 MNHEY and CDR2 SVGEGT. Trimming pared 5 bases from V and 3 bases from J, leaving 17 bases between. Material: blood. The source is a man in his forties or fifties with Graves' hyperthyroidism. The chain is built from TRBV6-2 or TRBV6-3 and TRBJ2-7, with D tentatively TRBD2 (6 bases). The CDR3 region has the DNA TGTGCCAGCAGTCGCGGGGCCAACTCCGGCTACGAGCAGTACTTC. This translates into CASSRGANSGYEQYF.